This paragraph reports one T cell receptor (beta chain). These data originate in a study of OX40 agonist ivuxolimab in advanced cancers. Study-level information: People in dose escalation had one of these cancers: hepatocellular carcinoma, melanoma, renal cell or head and neck cancer.

The V gene's germline CDR1 is SEHNR and CDR2 FQNEAQ (reference sequence). V shed 4 bases and J shed 3 bases, with 4 bases lying between them. The CDR3 consists of 12 residues. Only in-frame clones appear in the TCRdb table, and some are missing; sequencing was by immunoSEQ multiplex PCR. Of around 62,000 clones listed, 65% to 90% are singletons. This sequence joins TRBV7-9 and TRBJ1-5; D is unresolved. The TCR originated in an adult with an advanced solid tumor such as melanoma, head and neck, liver or kidney cancer. The sequenced sample was CD4+ or CD8+ T cells sorted from blood, obtained in a trial of the OX40 agonist ivuxolimab. The CDR3 region has the DNA TGTGCCAGCAGCTCAAACAATCAGCCCCAGCATTTT. As protein: CASSSNNQPQHF.